Detailed here is one TCR beta chain. CDR1 LGHDT and CDR2 YNNKEL come from the germline V gene (reference sequence). The CDR3 sequence is 16 residues long. The V and J ends lost 1 base and 0 bases, in that order; junction bases with no gene match: 5. Alongside a J-beta primer mix, a sample-barcoded 5' primer served in a second PCR lasting roughly 7 to 12 cycles. Each of the samples gave a minimum of 2.5 million paired-end reads that contained CDR3. Each CDR3 protein gets one entry after TCRdb re-called the 5' RACE reads with MiXCR. The sample holds over 500,000 distinct CDR3 sequences, 27% seen once. This sample is drawn from a study of blood T cells in healthy people across ages. The same sample was also used in a study of T cells of mothers and their children. That source reports: Addition of sample barcodes and 2-4 random nucleotides occurred through the M1S primer of the second PCR.

The chain uses TRBV3-1 and TRBJ2-5; TRBD2 agrees at 7 bases. What was sequenced was blood. This TCR was recovered from a boy aged 2-9 years in good health. The CDR3 region has the DNA TGTGCCAGCAGCCAAGGAGGGACTACGTACCAAGAGACCCAGTACTTC. Protein sequence: CASSQGGTTYQETQYF.